The 16 T cell receptor beta chains given below trace back to one sample, sequenced in a study of technical replicates of blood from a few donors. TCRdb keeps only in-frame clones here, not all; method: immunoSEQ multiplex PCR. The sample consists of about 80,000 clones, around 97% of them appearing once. Sequencing was done on a sample of T cells isolated from PBMCs. The receptors were gathered from a human donor in good health.

The chain has TRBV5-4 and TRBJ1-1; no definite D call. Germline assignment: CDR1 SGHNT and CDR2 YYREEE (reference sequence). CDR3 size: 15 residues. Trimming cost V 0 bases and J 2 bases, with 11 bases left between them. This CDR3 is CASSLVLEANTEAFF. DNA of the CDR3: TGTGCCAGCAGCTTGGTATTGGAGGCAAACACTGAAGCTTTCTTT.

The rearrangement joins TRBV7-9 to TRBJ2-7, with unresolved D. The ends were cut back, 4 bases at V and 6 bases at J, with 13 bases in the middle. Germline V gene lookup returns CDR1 SEHNR and CDR2 FQNEAQ (reference sequence). This CDR3 has 13 residues. CDR3 sequence: CASSSLTSLEQYF. The CDR3 nucleotides are TGTGCCAGCAGCTCGCTCACAAGTCTCGAGCAGTACTTC.

J is TRBJ2-1 and V is TRBV12-5; D is unresolved. The CDR3 runs to 12 residues. From germline, CDR1 is LGHNT and CDR2 FRNRAP. With 2 bases removed from V and 7 bases from J, the gap between germline ends came to 6 bases. The CDR3 loop reads CASGLTLNEQFF. CDR3 coding DNA: TGTGCTAGTGGTTTGACACTAAATGAGCAGTTCTTC.

V and J are TRBV4-1 and TRBJ2-1, with 14 bases identical to TRBD2. From germline, CDR1 is MGHRA and CDR2 YSYEKL. The CDR3 is 16 residues long. Trimming removed 1 base from V and 4 bases from J; junction bases left unmatched: 0. The CDR3 coding sequence is TGCGCCAGCAGCCAAGGACTAGCGGGAGGGTACAATGAGCAGTTCTTC. This codes for CASSQGLAGGYNEQFF.

This chain connects TRBV6-5 to TRBJ2-7, with 8 positions matching TRBD1. With V trimmed by 5 bases and J by 4 bases, 4 bases remained unmatched. This CDR3 has 13 amino acids. Germline lookup yields CDR1 MNHEY and CDR2 SVGAGI. Here the CDR3 DNA reads TGTGCCAGCAGTCAGCAGGGGGCTTACGAGCAGTACTTC. It yields the protein CASSQQGAYEQYF.

The CDR3 DNA reads as TGTGCCTGGAGTGTAAAGACAGGGGATGCGGAAAAACTGTTTTTT. Its translation: CAWSVKTGDAEKLFF. The gene calls are TRBV30 and TRBJ1-4; 8 bases are shared with TRBD1. Germline lookup yields CDR1 GTSNPN and CDR2 SVGIG (reference sequence). V lost 0 bases, J lost 8 bases, and 8 bases stayed unmatched. This CDR3 spans 15 amino acids.

The CDR3 sequence: CASSLDIRGDYGYTF. The CDR3 DNA follows: TGTGCCAGCAGCTTAGATATACGTGGAGACTATGGCTACACCTTC. V and J are TRBV11-3 and TRBJ1-2, with D unresolved. The CDR3 consists of 15 residues. Per germline, CDR1 SGHNT and CDR2 YENEEA. V was cut by 0 bases and J by 3 bases, with 11 bases left in between.

On this clone itself: Other DNA sequences in this specimen translate into the identical CDR3. The chain has TRBV28 and TRBJ1-3; the match to TRBD1 covers 8 bases. With 2 bases clipped from V and 4 bases from J, the junction kept 4 bases outside the gene matches. This CDR3 has 15 residues. In germline, CDR1 is MDHEN, CDR2 SYDVKM. The CDR3 loop reads CASSLQGASGNTIYF. DNA for the CDR3: TGTGCCAGCAGTTTACAGGGGGCGAGCGGAAACACCATATATTTT.

The chain links TRBV4-1 to TRBJ2-1; a weak D match, TRBD1 (6 bases). Germline assignment: CDR1 MGHRA and CDR2 YSYEKL. CDR3 length: 14 residues. V lost 4 bases and J 8 bases, leaving 15 bases between the germline ends. CDR3: CASSPPDRPDEQFF. CDR3 sequence (DNA): TGCGCCAGCAGCCCCCCCGACAGGCCCGATGAGCAGTTCTTC.

This chain uses TRBV5-1 with TRBJ1-1; D remains ambiguous. V gave up 4 bases and J gave up 1 base, with 11 bases separating them. The germline V gene encodes CDR1 SGHRS and CDR2 YFSETQ. The CDR3 contains 14 residues. As DNA, the CDR3 is TGCGCCAGCAGCCTCAGACGGGAGAACACTGAAGCTTTCTTT. Its translation is CASSLRRENTEAFF.

This clone was seen a single time. V and J are TRBV5-1 and TRBJ1-1; D uncertain. Trimming pared 1 base from V and 4 bases from J, leaving 11 bases between. Germline V gene data show CDR1 as SGHRS and CDR2 as YFSETQ. CDR3 length equals 14 residues. The CDR3 DNA is TGCGCCAGCAGCTTGCGGCCCCGGGGCACTGAAGCTTTCTTT. Amino acids: CASSLRPRGTEAFF. Complete variable domain (other parts from reference TRBV5-1 and TRBJ1-1): KAGVTQTPRYLIKTRGQQVTLSCSPISGHRSVSWYQQTPGQGLQFLFEYFSETQRNKGNFPGRFSGRQFSNSRSEMNVSTLELGDSALYLCASSLRPRGTEAFFGQGTRLTVV.

The chain employs TRBV14 and TRBJ1-2; D is perhaps TRBD1 (6 bases). This CDR3 comprises 15 residues. V was clipped by 3 bases and J by 2 bases, with 13 bases between them. Per germline, CDR1 SGHDN and CDR2 FVKESK. The CDR3 DNA reads TGTGCCAGCAGCCATGACCCTAGGGGGAACTATGGCTACACCTTC. Residues: CASSHDPRGNYGYTF.

The rearrangement uses TRBV2 and TRBJ2-7; TRBD1 agrees at 11 bases. This CDR3 spans 14 amino acids. Germline values: CDR1 SNHLY, CDR2 FYNNEI. V lost 6 bases, J lost 5 bases, and 6 bases stayed unmatched. CDR3 loop: CASRDRGRFHEQYF. The CDR3 DNA follows: TGTGCCAGCAGGGACAGGGGGCGCTTCCACGAGCAGTACTTC.

CDR3 region: CASSQEGTGSYGYTF. The DNA for the CDR3 is TGCGCCAGCAGCCAAGAGGGGACAGGGAGCTATGGCTACACCTTC. The chain uses TRBV4-1 and TRBJ1-2; TRBD1 agrees at 9 bases. The trim removed 0 bases at V and 4 bases at J, leaving 3 bases unmatched. Germline values: CDR1 MGHRA, CDR2 YSYEKL. There are 15 residues in the CDR3.

The J gene is TRBJ2-7, the V gene TRBV6-1, with TRBD2 matching over 8 bases. Per germline, CDR1 MNHNS and CDR2 SASEGT. The V segment lost 11 bases and the J segment 3 bases; nucleotides outside the gene matches: 12. The length of the CDR3 is 14 residues. In DNA form, the CDR3 reads TGTGCCGCAGCAGTTACGGGAGGGCTCTACGAGCAGTACTTC. Its protein product is CAAAVTGGLYEQYF.

This rearrangement joins TRBV10-3 to TRBJ2-7; TRBD1 aligns across 8 bases. V lost 7 bases to trimming and J lost 7 bases; unmatched junction nucleotides: 6. The CDR3 covers 12 residues. From germline, CDR1 is ENHRY and CDR2 SYGVKD. The CDR3 sequence is CAITPGQGEQYF. The CDR3 DNA sequence: TGTGCCATCACCCCCGGACAGGGAGAGCAGTACTTC.